The next 18 T cell receptor beta chains were all read from a single sample in a study of tumor and adjacent non-tumor tissue in lung cancer. This sample's RNA came from whole unsorted tissue. TCRbeta libraries were built with three rounds of nested PCR, modified from ARM-PCR. TCRdb re-derived calls from the multiplex PCR reads in MiXCR, one entry per CDR3 protein. Among 200,000 or so distinct CDR3 sequences, 71% were seen once, and the ten largest hold roughly 24%. Sequencing was carried out using lung tumor tissue. All receptors derive from a man between 60 and 70 years old with non-small cell lung cancer.

The table lists this clonotype with a count of one. The gene calls are TRBV12-3 or TRBV12-4 and TRBJ2-6, with unresolved D. Trimming pared 10 bases from V and 3 bases from J, leaving 16 bases between. This CDR3 has 15 amino acids. The CDR3 region has the DNA TGTGCCAACCGCCCCTCGCCTGTTGGGGCCAACGTCCTGACTTTC. Its protein is CANRPSPVGANVLTF.

The V and J genes are TRBV20-1 and TRBJ1-1; TRBD1 matches 8 bases. V lost 4 bases, J lost 5 bases, and 9 bases stayed unmatched. The CDR3 has 14 residues. Germline V gives CDR1 DFQATT, CDR2 SNEGSKA (reference sequence). This CDR3 reads CSAKGQGGVTEAFF. CDR3 coding DNA: TGCAGTGCTAAAGGACAGGGTGGAGTTACTGAAGCTTTCTTT.

V is TRBV6-1 and J is TRBJ1-2; 9 bases are a match to TRBD1. Germline CDR1 and CDR2: MNHNS and SASEGT. The trim removed 7 bases at V and 2 bases at J, leaving 11 bases unmatched. CDR3 length equals 16 residues. CDR3: CASMFETGGLNYGYTF. The CDR3 DNA reads TGTGCCAGCATGTTCGAGACAGGGGGTTTAAACTATGGCTACACCTTC.

This clonotype showed up just a few times. This sequence joins TRBV2 and TRBJ1-1; TRBD1 matches 11 bases. With 6 bases clipped from V and 5 bases from J, the junction kept 11 bases outside the gene matches. Germline V gene lookup returns CDR1 SNHLY and CDR2 FYNNEI. This CDR3 has 16 amino acids. CDR3 sequence reads: CASRDRTGGAGTEAFF. The DNA for the CDR3 is TGTGCCAGCAGAGATAGGACAGGGGGCGCAGGAACTGAAGCTTTCTTT.

Concerning this clonotype itself: A read error may be the cause here, since a much bigger clone is one base away. The chain links TRBV29-1 to TRBJ2-1; D possibly corresponds to TRBD2 (5 bases). The CDR3 has 14 amino acids. The germline CDR1 and CDR2 sequences are SQVTM and ANQGSEA. The CDR3 region is CSVLRGENYNDQFF. CDR3 DNA sequence: TGCAGCGTTCTCCGGGGAGAGAACTACAATGATCAGTTCTTC.

This chain joins TRBV19 and TRBJ2-5; 7 nucleotides align to TRBD2. The CDR3 is made up of 13 amino acids. V shed 4 bases, J shed 5 bases, and the junction held 4 bases outside the gene matches. In germline, CDR1 is LNHDA, CDR2 SQIVND (reference sequence). CDR3 amino acids: CASSSGSFETQYF. The CDR3 nucleotides are TGTGCCAGTAGTAGCGGGAGCTTTGAGACCCAGTACTTC.

Turning to this clonotype: One end of the junction is discordant with germline, which a read error may explain. V usage is TRBV6-1 and J usage is TRBJ2-6, with TRBD1 matching 11 bases. Germline assignment: CDR1 MNHNS and CDR2 SASEGT. The CDR3 extends over 17 amino acids. The CDR3 loop reads CAGRRTGGEAGANVLTF. CDR3 nucleotide sequence: TGTGCCGGCAGGAGGACAGGGGGCGAAGCTGGGGCCAACGTCCTGACTTTC.

This chain connects TRBV6-6 to TRBJ2-1; 7 positions agree with TRBD2. V dropped 5 bases and J dropped 9; count of bases not matched to a gene: 13. The CDR3 has 15 residues. Germline V gives CDR1 MNHNY, CDR2 SVGAGI (reference sequence). The CDR3 DNA reads TGTGCCAGCAGTCAACTAGCGAGAGTACACATTGAGCAGTTCTTC. This gives the protein CASSQLARVHIEQFF.

In its sample, this clonotype ranks as medium-sized (0.01 to 0.1%). The chain couples TRBV5-6 to TRBJ2-7; 8 nucleotides agree with TRBD1. Germline trimming cut 0 bases from V and 5 bases from J; bases unmatched to any gene: 7. The CDR3 has 15 residues. Germline lookup yields CDR1 SGHDT and CDR2 YYEEEE. The CDR3 here is CASSLVPGGGNEQYF. The CDR3 coding sequence is TGTGCCAGCAGCTTGGTACCAGGGGGCGGGAACGAGCAGTACTTC.

As for this clonotype: Relative to the germline gene, one junction end is altered; a read error may explain this. The chain employs TRBV4-3 and TRBJ2-3, with D possibly TRBD2 on 5 matching bases. CDR3 length: 18 amino acids. Germline V lookup: CDR1 LGHNA, CDR2 YSLEER. For the CDR3, the DNA is TGCGCCAGCAGCAAAGATGGACTTCTAGCCGCGGCGGTAGATACGCAGTATTTT. This sequence encodes CASSKDGLLAAAVDTQYF.

To note about this clonotype: The germline gene is not matched at one end of the junction; a read error may be the cause. The J gene is TRBJ2-7, the V gene TRBV11-3; a weak D match, TRBD1 (6 bases). The CDR3 is 12 residues long. Germline values: CDR1 SGHNT, CDR2 YENEEA. The CDR3 is CANSRGQPLQYF. In DNA, the CDR3 is TGTGCCAACAGCCGCGGACAGCCGCTTCAATACTTC. The whole variable domain, remainder taken from reference TRBV11-3 and TRBJ2-7, is EAGVVQSPRYKIIEKKQPVAFWCNPISGHNTLYWYLQNLGQGPELLIRYENEEAVDDSQLPKDRFSAERLKGVDSTLKIQPAELGDSAVYLCANSRGQPLQYFGPGTRLTVT.

On this clonotype: Mismatch with germline at one junction end may stem from a read error. In DNA form, the CDR3 reads TGCAATGCTGCGACAGGGGGCGATGAAAAACCGTTTTTT. Its protein product is CNAATGGDEKPFF. This chain uses TRBV20-1 with TRBJ1-4, with TRBD1 matching 10 bases. The germline V gene has CDR1 DFQATT and CDR2 SNEGSKA (reference sequence). The CDR3 runs to 13 residues.

The V gene is TRBV24-1, the J gene TRBJ1-5; D is perhaps TRBD1 (5 bases). Germline lookup yields CDR1 KGHDR and CDR2 SFDVKD. V was shortened by 2 bases and J by 9 bases, with 22 bases between the two germline ends. The CDR3 loop spans 17 amino acids. CDR3 nucleotides: TGTGCCACCAGTGATTCGACCTCGGCAGGGAGTAGGGTGCCCCAGCATTTT. Its protein is CATSDSTSAGSRVPQHF.

Comment on this clonotype: Compared with germline, one end of the junction differs, possibly owing to a read error. The rearrangement uses TRBV20-1 and TRBJ2-3; D gene ambiguous. The length of the CDR3 is 12 residues. Looked up from germline, CDR1 is DFQATT and CDR2 is SNEGSKA (reference sequence). The CDR3 nucleotides are TGCAGTGCTGCCCGGAGCACAGATGCGCAGTATTTT. Residues: CSAARSTDAQYF.

Regarding this clonotype: No conserved phenylalanine or tryptophan ends this CDR3, so it is likely a read error. The rearrangement links TRBV6-5 to TRBJ1-1, with D possibly matching TRBD1 (6 bases). The germline gives CDR1 MNHEY, CDR2 SVGAGI. This CDR3 has 17 residues. This CDR3 is CASSYRTTGLRNTGAFI. The CDR3 DNA follows: TGTGCCAGCAGTTATCGAACTACAGGGTTGAGGAACACTGGAGCTTTCATT.

Worth noting for this clonotype: A read error may produce the germline difference seen at one junction end. The genes are TRBV20-1 and TRBJ2-2; possibly TRBD1 or TRBD2 for D (5 bases each). This CDR3 has 15 residues. Looked up from germline, CDR1 is DFQATT and CDR2 is SNEGSKA (reference sequence). DNA of the CDR3: TGCAGTGCTAGAGCGATAGGGGTTAGCACCGGGGAGCCGTTTTTT. Residues: CSARAIGVSTGEPFF.

J is TRBJ2-3 and V is TRBV20-1, with unresolved D. Trimming took off 0 bases at V and 0 bases at J, with 4 bases between the two ends. The CDR3 has 13 residues. Germline CDR1 reads DFQATT; CDR2 reads SNEGSKA (reference sequence). CDR3: CSAREYSTDTQYF. In DNA, the CDR3 is TGCAGTGCTAGAGAATACAGCACAGATACGCAGTATTTT.

Details on this clonotype: Mismatch with germline at one junction end may stem from a read error. The J gene is TRBJ2-7, the V gene TRBV11-3; weak D call: TRBD2 (5 bases). Germline CDR1 SGHNT, CDR2 YENEEA. This CDR3 comprises 15 residues. CDR3 nucleotide sequence: TGTGCCAGCAGCTCCTCAGCGAGCATCGACTACGAGGAGTACTTT. Translated: CASSSSASIDYEEYF.